This T cell receptor beta chain emerged from a study of OX40 agonist ivuxolimab in advanced cancers. Findings and caveats of the study: CD8+ T cells showed, on average, more clonal expansion than CD4+ cells. The CD4+ and CD8+ T cells in the blood had expanded clonally by week 6 at 0.1 to 3.0 mg/kg.

The CDR3 extends over 12 amino acids. Germline values: CDR1 SGHTA, CDR2 FQGNSA. V was clipped by 1 base and J by 8 bases, with 7 bases between them. Generated by immunoSEQ multiplex PCR, the TCRdb table keeps only in-frame clones and is missing some. The sample comprises around 110,000 clones, 90% of which are singletons, and approximately 0.49% rests with the top ten. Points on this clone: The antigen remains undetermined.

The chain couples TRBV7-2 to TRBJ2-3; D uncertain. The source material was CD4+ or CD8+ T cells sorted from blood, sampled in a trial of the OX40 agonist ivuxolimab. The TCR was taken from an adult with an advanced solid tumor such as melanoma, head and neck, liver or kidney cancer. CDR3 in amino acids: CASSLGVGTQYF. CDR3 nucleotides: TGTGCCAGCAGCTTAGGGGTGGGTACGCAGTATTTT. Variable domain in full (rest from reference TRBV7-2 and TRBJ2-3): GAGVSQSPSNKVTEKGKDVELRCDPISGHTALYWYRQSLGQGLEFLIYFQGNSAPDKSGLPSDRFSAERTGGSVSTLTIQRTQQEDSAVYLCASSLGVGTQYFGPGTRLTVL.